One sample yielded the 20 T cell receptor beta chains listed below, sequenced in a study of blood T cell repertoires in COVID-19 (dated by TCRdb to about 2020). Libraries came from the immunoSEQ multiplex PCR assay. TCRdb took this table from immuneACCESS and kept in-frame rearrangements with V and J called. Such tables lack part of the clones; where checked against another copy, unresolved V genes explain under half of the gap, and the rest is unexplained. The sample table records under 80,000 clones; approximately 80% of these occur just once. The top ten clonotypes cover over 5% of the sample. Sequencing input: peripheral blood. All receptors come from a woman aged 60-75 years with acute or convalescent COVID-19.

This clone is judged medium-sized. The genes are TRBV11-3 and TRBJ1-1; D is undetermined. Trimming took 3 bases from V and 5 from J, leaving 7 bases between them. The CDR3 spans 12 residues. Germline values: CDR1 SGHNT, CDR2 YENEEA. CDR3 nucleotide sequence: TGTGCCAGCAGCTTCGGGGAGACTGAAGCTTTCTTT. Its translation is CASSFGETEAFF. The whole variable domain, filled in from reference TRBV11-3 and TRBJ1-1, reads EAGVVQSPRYKIIEKKQPVAFWCNPISGHNTLYWYLQNLGQGPELLIRYENEEAVDDSQLPKDRFSAERLKGVDSTLKIQPAELGDSAVYLCASSFGETEAFFGQGTRLTVV.

This sequence joins TRBV19 and TRBJ2-3; the match to TRBD2 covers 11 bases. The length of the CDR3 is 16 residues. In germline, CDR1 is LNHDA, CDR2 SQIVND (reference sequence). The trim removed 3 bases at V and 0 bases at J, leaving 2 bases unmatched. The DNA of the CDR3 is TGTGCCAGTAGTATTCGGACTAGCGGGAGCACAGATACGCAGTATTTT. This encodes CASSIRTSGSTDTQYF.

This chain links TRBV3-1 (or the pseudogene TRBV3-2) with TRBJ1-2, with 9 bases identical to TRBD1. CDR1 is LGHDT, CDR2 YNNKEL, per germline (reference sequence). Germline trimming cut 1 base from V and 10 bases from J; bases unmatched to any gene: 7. The CDR3 runs 14 residues. The CDR3 DNA sequence: TGTGCCAGCAGCCAAGTACAGGGGGCCCGGGACTACACCTTC. It encodes CASSQVQGARDYTF.

The chain joins TRBV18 to TRBJ1-3, with D hard to call. The CDR3 loop spans 15 amino acids. Trimming left V 4 bases short and J 2 bases short, with 12 bases between. Per the germline V gene, CDR1 is KGHSH and CDR2 is LQKENI. Here the CDR3 reads CASSQRTATGNTIYF. DNA for the CDR3: TGTGCCAGCTCACAACGGACTGCCACTGGAAACACCATATATTTT.

The gene calls are TRBV6-5 and TRBJ1-4, with D perhaps matching TRBD1 (5 bases). Trimming took off 6 bases at V and 8 bases at J, with 19 bases between the two ends. There are 15 residues in the CDR3. Germline-derived CDR1 and CDR2 are MNHEY and SVGAGI. CDR3: CASRGDSRSREKLFF. CDR3 bases: TGTGCCAGCAGAGGCGACAGTAGAAGTAGAGAAAAACTGTTTTTT.

V gene TRBV7-2 combines with J gene TRBJ2-7; D gene uncertain. Trimming removed 1 base at V and 7 bases at J, with 17 bases between. The CDR3 spans 15 residues. Per germline, CDR1 SGHTA and CDR2 FQGNSA. DNA for the CDR3: TGTGCCAGCAGCTTAGTAGTACACGGCGGTAGGGAGCAGTACTTC. It yields the protein CASSLVVHGGREQYF.

This clone was observed a single time. The V and J genes are TRBV3-1 (or the pseudogene TRBV3-2) and TRBJ2-3; a weak D match, TRBD2 (5 bases). The CDR3 length is 16 residues. V lost 0 bases and J 2 bases, leaving 12 bases between the germline ends. Germline CDR1 is LGHDT and CDR2 is YNNKEL (reference sequence). CDR3 sequence (DNA): TGTGCCAGCAGCCAAGATCTGGGAGCACACACAGATACGCAGTATTTT. Its translation: CASSQDLGAHTDTQYF.

The chain has TRBV9 and TRBJ1-1; a possible D gene is TRBD1 (6 bases). The CDR3 has 16 residues. With 0 bases removed from V and 1 base from J, the gap between germline ends came to 13 bases. The germline CDR1 and CDR2 sequences are SGDLS and YYNGEE. DNA of the CDR3: TGTGCCAGCAGCGTAGCGGGGGGGCCCACGAACACTGAAGCTTTCTTT. The encoded protein is CASSVAGGPTNTEAFF.

The chain couples TRBV19 to TRBJ2-3, with a weak D call TRBD2 (5 bases). Trimming stripped 8 bases from V and 14 bases from J, with 14 bases between. Looked up from germline, CDR1 is LNHDA and CDR2 is SQIVND (reference sequence). This CDR3 has 10 amino acids. For the CDR3, the DNA is TGTGCCAGTCGCCTAGCCACGTGGTATTTT. Its translation: CASRLATWYF.

The rearrangement uses TRBV19 and TRBJ2-2; D may be TRBD1 (5 bases). Trimming removed 1 base from V and 5 bases from J, with 11 bases in between. The V gene's germline CDR1 is LNHDA and CDR2 SQIVND (reference sequence). The CDR3 sequence is 15 residues long. Here the CDR3 reads CASSIARAGTGELFF. DNA for the CDR3: TGTGCCAGTAGTATAGCCCGGGCAGGGACCGGGGAGCTGTTTTTT.

The chain is built from TRBV10-3 and TRBJ1-1; 10 bases map to TRBD1. V gave up 6 bases and J gave up 1 base; unmatched junction bases: 2. The CDR3 runs to 14 residues. Germline values: CDR1 ENHRY, CDR2 SYGVKD. The CDR3 is CAIRRDRGNTEAFF. In DNA form, the CDR3 reads TGTGCCATCAGGAGGGACAGGGGGAACACTGAAGCTTTCTTT.

This clone was seen once. The chain couples TRBV11-2 to TRBJ2-1; 9 nucleotides match TRBD1. The germline V gene encodes CDR1 SGHAT and CDR2 FQNNGV. J was trimmed by 7 bases and V by 5 bases; bases with no gene match: 6. This CDR3 contains 14 residues. The CDR3 loop is CASSTETGGNEQFF. As DNA, the CDR3 is TGTGCCAGCAGCACCGAGACAGGGGGAAATGAGCAGTTCTTC. Looking up the rest from reference TRBV11-2 and TRBJ2-1 gives the full variable domain: EAGVAQSPRYKIIEKRQSVAFWCNPISGHATLYWYQQILGQGPKLLIQFQNNGVVDDSQLPKDRFSAERLKGVDSTLKIQPAKLEDSAVYLCASSTETGGNEQFFGPGTRLTVL.

The V and J genes are TRBV11-1 and TRBJ2-7; the match to TRBD2 covers 8 bases. The germline CDR1 and CDR2 sequences are SGHAT and FQDESV (reference sequence). J was trimmed by 6 bases and V by 5 bases; bases with no gene match: 15. CDR3 length equals 16 residues. The DNA of the CDR3 is TGTGCCAGCAGCCAAACAACGGGGGGGCCTTCGGGCGAGCAGTACTTC. Translating gives CASSQTTGGPSGEQYF. Together with reference TRBV11-1 and TRBJ2-7, the CDR3 gives the full variable domain: EAEVAQSPRYKITEKSQAVAFWCDPISGHATLYWYRQILGQGPELLVQFQDESVVDDSQLPKDRFSAERLKGVDSTLKIQPAELGDSAMYLCASSQTTGGPSGEQYFGPGTRLTVT.

The rearrangement uses TRBV12-3 or TRBV12-4 and TRBJ1-5; D remains ambiguous. The CDR3 length is 11 residues. Trimming removed 5 bases from V and 9 bases from J, with 8 bases in between. CDR3 region: CASSDGGPQHF. The DNA of the CDR3 is TGTGCCAGCAGTGACGGAGGGCCCCAGCATTTT.

The chain is built from TRBV21-1 and TRBJ2-3; the D call in the table, TRBD2, was not verified against the DNA. TRBV21-1 is a listed pseudogene. This CDR3 is 11 amino acids long. The CDR3 sequence: CATAGADTQYF. For the CDR3, the DNA is TGTGCCACTGCCGGTGCAGATACGCAGTATTTT.

This clone was found a few times. V gene TRBV30 combines with J gene TRBJ1-2, with D uncertain. CDR1 is GTSNPN and CDR2 is SVGIG in the germline V gene (reference sequence). The CDR3 covers 12 residues. Trimming pared 3 bases from V and 8 bases from J, leaving 13 bases between. This chain's CDR3 is CAWSSDNHGYTF. In nucleotides, the CDR3 is TGTGCCTGGAGCAGTGACAACCACGGCTACACCTTC.

The rearrangement joins TRBV3-1 (or the pseudogene TRBV3-2) to TRBJ1-4, with TRBD1 matching 8 bases. The V gene's germline CDR1 is LGHDT and CDR2 YNNKEL (reference sequence). J was trimmed by 5 bases and V by 1 base; bases with no gene match: 3. The CDR3 runs to 15 residues. CDR3 loop: CASSQGQGSNEKLFF. In DNA, the CDR3 is TGTGCCAGCAGCCAAGGACAGGGGAGCAATGAAAAACTGTTTTTT.

In its sample, this clone was seen once. J is TRBJ2-6 and V is TRBV2; no clear D. Trimming took 3 bases from V and 0 from J, leaving 9 bases between them. Per germline, CDR1 SNHLY and CDR2 FYNNEI. The CDR3 spans 16 residues. The CDR3 reads CASSEGRISGANVLTF. The DNA for the CDR3 is TGTGCCAGCAGTGAGGGCAGGATCTCTGGGGCCAACGTCCTGACTTTC.

This rearrangement joins TRBV7-6 to TRBJ2-6, with TRBD2 as a possible D gene (5 bases). Germline V gene lookup returns CDR1 SGHVS and CDR2 FNYEAQ. CDR3 length equals 15 residues. Between the trimmed V and J ends, which lost 6 bases and 0 bases, there was a span of 9 bases. CDR3 amino acids: CASSPRGSGANVLTF. The CDR3, as DNA: TGTGCCAGCAGTCCCCGGGGCTCTGGGGCCAACGTCCTGACTTTC.

V is TRBV19 and J is TRBJ2-3, with TRBD2 identical over 8 bases. Trimming at V came to 5 bases and at J to 3 bases, leaving 7 bases not matched to a gene. The length of the CDR3 is 15 residues. The germline gives CDR1 LNHDA, CDR2 SQIVND (reference sequence). Here the CDR3 DNA reads TGTGCCAGTAGTCCACGGGAGGGCGGTACAGATACGCAGTATTTT. This gives the protein CASSPREGGTDTQYF. The entire variable domain, with the rest obtained from reference TRBV19 and TRBJ2-3, is as follows: DGGITQSPKYLFRKEGQNVTLSCEQNLNHDAMYWYRQDPGQGLRLIYYSQIVNDFQKGDIAEGYSVSREKKESFPLTVTSAQKNPTAFYLCASSPREGGTDTQYFGPGTRLTVL.